These 15 T cell receptor beta chains were sequenced from one sample in a study of cytomegalovirus exposure and HLA in healthy donors. Researchers ran the PCR with 60 Vbeta and 13 Jbeta primers. Using immunoSEQ multiplex PCR, the repertoire was profiled, and TCRdb retains in-frame clones only, with some absent. The sample records about 60,000 clones, over 75% being singletons. Sequencing was done on a sample of PBMCs. These TCRs come from a woman aged 30 to 39 in good health and CMV-seronegative.

This clone was seen a few times. The chain carries TRBV27 and TRBJ1-5; D is unclear. V was trimmed by 3 bases and J by 0 bases, leaving 3 bases between them. The CDR3 has 13 amino acids. The germline gives CDR1 MNHEY, CDR2 SMNVEV (reference sequence). The CDR3, as DNA: TGTGCCAGCAGTTTCTATAGCAATCAGCCCCAGCATTTT. Its protein product is CASSFYSNQPQHF.

This clone was observed a single time. The chain links TRBV9 to TRBJ2-2; D may be TRBD2 (6 bases). Trimming stripped 3 bases from V and 5 bases from J, with 8 bases between. The CDR3 is 13 residues long. The V gene's germline CDR1 is SGDLS and CDR2 YYNGEE. CDR3 protein: CASSAGVTGELFF. CDR3 nucleotides: TGTGCCAGCAGCGCGGGGGTGACCGGGGAGCTGTTTTTT.

V and J are TRBV4-1 and TRBJ2-2; 9 positions match TRBD2. CDR3 length: 20 amino acids. Unmatched junction bases numbered 15, after V lost 2 bases and J lost 2 bases. The germline V gene has CDR1 MGHRA and CDR2 YSYEKL. In DNA, the CDR3 is TGCGCCAGCAGCCAATCTCTAGCGGGGATTCGGGGTCCTAACACCGGGGAGCTGTTTTTT. This codes for CASSQSLAGIRGPNTGELFF.

The chain employs TRBV6-1 and TRBJ1-1; weak D call: TRBD1 (5 bases). Trimming pared 8 bases from V and 4 bases from J, leaving 14 bases between. The CDR3 consists of 13 residues. Germline values: CDR1 MNHNS, CDR2 SASEGT. CDR3 sequence reads: CASHGGRGTEAFF. CDR3 nucleotide sequence: TGTGCCAGCCATGGGGGGAGGGGCACTGAAGCTTTCTTT.

The CDR3 loop is CASSLGAPSYGYTF. DNA of the CDR3: TGTGCCAGCAGCTTGGGGGCGCCTTCATATGGCTACACCTTC. The rearrangement links TRBV7-9 to TRBJ1-2; possible D gene TRBD1, 6 bases. The CDR3 totals 14 residues. Germline lookup yields CDR1 SEHNR and CDR2 FQNEAQ (reference sequence). V lost 3 bases to trimming and J lost 5 bases, with 13 bases between them. Full variable domain (missing parts from reference TRBV7-9 and TRBJ1-2): DTGVSQNPRHKITKRGQNVTFRCDPISEHNRLYWYRQTLGQGPEFLTYFQNEAQLEKSRLLSDRFSAERPKGSFSTLEIQRTEQGDSAMYLCASSLGAPSYGYTFGSGTRLTVV.

V gene TRBV10-3 combines with J gene TRBJ1-2, with D possibly being TRBD1 (6 bases). Germline values: CDR1 ENHRY, CDR2 SYGVKD. The CDR3 contains 13 residues. V shed 5 bases and J shed 8 bases, with 15 bases lying between them. The CDR3, as DNA: TGTGCCATCAGTCCTGGACAGCTTCGGGGCTACACCTTC. Its protein product is CAISPGQLRGYTF.

The J gene is TRBJ2-7, the V gene TRBV6-1; a possible D gene is TRBD2 (6 bases). With 7 bases removed from V and 2 bases from J, the gap between germline ends came to 12 bases. The germline V gene has CDR1 MNHNS and CDR2 SASEGT. This CDR3 region has 13 residues. CDR3 sequence: CASNRGSTYEQYF. The CDR3 region has the DNA TGTGCCAGCAATCGGGGGTCTACCTACGAGCAGTACTTC.

The rearrangement joins TRBV4-3 to TRBJ1-4, with D possibly being TRBD1 (5 bases). Trimming took 0 bases from V and 6 from J, leaving 17 bases between them. The CDR3 consists of 17 residues. Germline assignment: CDR1 LGHNA and CDR2 YSLEER. CDR3: CASSQDLPGGVDEKLFF. CDR3 coding DNA: TGCGCCAGCAGCCAAGACCTCCCGGGAGGGGTGGATGAAAAACTGTTTTTT.

The chain couples TRBV5-1 to TRBJ2-7; TRBD1 matches 9 bases. Germline V gives CDR1 SGHRS, CDR2 YFSETQ. Losses at the gene ends were 4 bases for V and 5 bases for J; bases not matched to a gene: 13. CDR3 length equals 16 residues. The CDR3 sequence: CASSPKGGDRVDEQYF. The CDR3 DNA follows: TGCGCCAGCAGCCCTAAAGGTGGGGACAGGGTTGACGAGCAGTACTTC.

This chain links TRBV25-1 with TRBJ1-1; 8 bases line up with TRBD1. V trimming: 3 bases; J trimming: 7 bases; junction bases outside the gene matches: 10. Germline V gene lookup returns CDR1 MGHDK and CDR2 SYGVNS. The CDR3 runs 15 residues. The CDR3 sequence: CASSDLGQAFFEAFF. CDR3 coding DNA: TGTGCCAGCAGTGACCTGGGACAGGCGTTCTTTGAAGCTTTCTTT.

The V and J genes are TRBV5-8 and TRBJ2-1, with a weak D call TRBD2 (7 bases). Trimming took 0 bases from V and 8 from J, leaving 15 bases between them. The CDR3 length is 15 residues. Germline loops: CDR1 SGHTS, CDR2 YDEGEE. The CDR3 spells CASSLGQVRGDEQFF. CDR3 DNA: TGTGCCAGCAGCTTGGGACAGGTACGGGGGGATGAGCAGTTCTTC.

V and J are TRBV6-1 and TRBJ2-1, with D maybe TRBD1 (6 bases). Trimming removed 6 bases from V and 6 bases from J, with 18 bases in between. This CDR3 spans 15 amino acids. Germline lookup yields CDR1 MNHNS and CDR2 SASEGT. CDR3 coding DNA: TGTGCCAGCAGCCAGGACAGATTTACATCCAATGAGCAGTTCTTC. Translating gives CASSQDRFTSNEQFF.

V is TRBV7-8 and J is TRBJ2-5, with D hard to call. CDR1 and CDR2 (germline): SGHVS, FQNEAQ. The CDR3 runs 12 residues. Trimming left V 1 base short and J 5 bases short, with 5 bases between. CDR3 residues: CASSLDLETQYF. Here the CDR3 DNA reads TGTGCCAGCAGCTTAGATCTGGAGACCCAGTACTTC.

The chain couples TRBV4-3 to TRBJ2-6; no firm D call. The V end lost 5 bases, the J end lost 4 bases, and 12 bases lay between the germline ends. Germline V gene sequence: CDR1 LGHNA, CDR2 YSLEER. The CDR3 extends over 15 amino acids. The DNA for the CDR3 is TGCGCCAGCAGCAGCGTCTCGACCGGGGCCAACGTCCTGACTTTC. Protein sequence: CASSSVSTGANVLTF.

V and J are TRBV25-1 and TRBJ2-2, with D possibly TRBD2 on 5 matching bases. Per the germline V gene, CDR1 is MGHDK and CDR2 is SYGVNS. This CDR3 has 14 amino acids. V was trimmed by 4 bases and J by 5 bases, leaving 11 bases between them. As DNA, the CDR3 is TGTGCCAGCAGTGGCCCGACTAATACCGGGGAGCTGTTTTTT. This codes for CASSGPTNTGELFF. Based on the CDR3 plus reference TRBV25-1 and TRBJ2-2, the full variable domain is EADIYQTPRYLVIGTGKKITLECSQTMGHDKMYWYQQDPGMELHLIHYSYGVNSTEKGDLSSESTVSRIRTEHFPLTLESARPSHTSQYLCASSGPTNTGELFFGEGSRLTVL.